These T cell receptor beta chains were read from a single sample in a study of blood T cell repertoires in COVID-19. Sequencing used immunoSEQ multiplex PCR; TCRdb keeps in-frame clones, though not all of them. This table holds some 180,000 clones, more than 70% found once. The specimen was peripheral blood. The source is a man aged 50 to 59 with COVID-19, enrolled during active disease. Each CDR3 is given with its conserved first and last residue. A D gene is named only where the DNA matches it firmly. Expanded clones are given a class, and other clones once, few, many or no size at all.

V,size,D,J,length,DNA,CDR3
TRBV24-1,once,.,TRBJ2-3,15,TGTGCCACCAGTATCTTCGAGGGAGGCACAGATACGCAGTATTTT,CATSIFEGGTDTQYF
TRBV28,.,.,TRBJ2-6,15,TGTGCCAGCAGTTTTGGGCTCTCTGGGGCCAACGTCCTGACTTTC,CASSFGLSGANVLTF
TRBV7-2,.,TRBD1,TRBJ2-3,15,TGTGCCAGCAGCCGCCGGACAGGGTTCACAGATACGCAGTATTTT,CASSRRTGFTDTQYF
TRBV20-1,.,TRBD1,TRBJ1-1,11,TGCAGTGCAAGGACAGGAGAGTTAACTTTCTTT,CSARTGELTFF
TRBV4-3,.,.,TRBJ1-1,13,TGCGCCAGCAGTGGGGGGATGAACACTGAAGCTTTCTTT,CASSGGMNTEAFF
TRBV20-1,.,.,TRBJ2-7,11,TGCAGTGCTGGGGACAATTACGAGCAGTACTTC,CSAGDNYEQYF
TRBV3-1/TRBV3-2,.,.,TRBJ1-1,12,TGTGCCAGCAGCCAACTACGGAGGGAAGCTTTCTTT,CASSQLRREAFF
TRBV5-1,.,.,TRBJ1-1,15,TGCGCCAGCAGCGAACAGGAGATCATGAACACTGAAGCTTTCTTT,CASSEQEIMNTEAFF
TRBV5-1,.,TRBD1,TRBJ1-3,15,TGCGCCAGCAGCATCGACAGGGGCTCTGGAAACACCATATATTTT,CASSIDRGSGNTIYF
TRBV12-5,.,.,TRBJ2-7,14,TGTGCTAGTGGACCGGAGGAAAAACCCTACGAGCAGTACTTC,CASGPEEKPYEQYF
TRBV3-1/TRBV3-2,.,TRBD1,TRBJ1-3,14,TGTGCCAGCAGCCCCCGGGACAGAGGAAACACCATATATTTT,CASSPRDRGNTIYF
TRBV19,few,.,TRBJ1-1,13,TGTGCCAGTAGGCCAACAGGGCGTACTGAAGCTTTCTTT,CASRPTGRTEAFF
TRBV10-3,.,.,TRBJ2-1,15,TGTGCCATCAGTGATACGCGGGGCTCCTACAATGAGCAGTTCTTC,CAISDTRGSYNEQFF
TRBV9,.,.,TRBJ1-4,17,TGTGCCAGCAGCCCCCGAGCGGGAGGGCCCGTAGAGGAAAAACTGTTTTTT,CASSPRAGGPVEEKLFF
TRBV19,once,TRBD2,TRBJ2-2,14,TGTGCCAGTGGCCGGGAGGGCCGTACCGGGGAGCTGTTTTTT,CASGREGRTGELFF
TRBV27,.,TRBD1,TRBJ2-5,13,TGTGCCAGCAGTCTGTTCGGGACAGCTCGCCAGTACTTC,CASSLFGTARQYF
TRBV27,.,TRBD1,TRBJ1-3,14,TGTGCCAGCAGCTACAGGGGGCTAGGAAACACCATATATTTT,CASSYRGLGNTIYF
TRBV5-4,.,.,TRBJ1-1,15,TGTGCCAGCAGCTTGCAGGGTACGATGAACACTGAAGCTTTCTTT,CASSLQGTMNTEAFF
TRBV15,.,TRBD1,TRBJ2-2,16,TGTGCCACCAGCAGAGCGGACAGGGTTAGCACCGGGGAGCTGTTTTTT,CATSRADRVSTGELFF
TRBV7-9,.,.,TRBJ2-3,16,TGTGCCAGCAGCCCCTCACTAGCAGTCTGGGCAGATACGCAGTATTTT,CASSPSLAVWADTQYF
TRBV9,.,TRBD1,TRBJ2-3,15,TGTGCCAGCAGCGTAGGACAGGGGGCGCAGGATACGCAGTATTTT,CASSVGQGAQDTQYF
TRBV19,.,.,TRBJ2-1,13,TGTGCCAGTAGTATACTAGGGAGGAATGAGCAGTTCTTC,CASSILGRNEQFF
TRBV7-8,.,.,TRBJ1-4,13,TGTGCCAGCAGCCCCGGCACAGACGAAAAACTGTTTTTT,CASSPGTDEKLFF
TRBV5-1,.,.,TRBJ2-3,15,TGCGCCAGCAGCTTGACAGGGCCTCGCACAGATACGCAGTATTTT,CASSLTGPRTDTQYF
TRBV13,.,.,TRBJ1-6,15,TGTGCCAGCAGCTTATCGGGTACCGACCTTTCACCCCTCCACTTT,CASSLSGTDLSPLHF
TRBV21-1,once,.,TRBJ1-5,14,TGTGCCAGCAGCAAAGTGGGGCTGGGGCAGCCCCAGCATTTT,CASSKVGLGQPQHF
TRBV2,.,TRBD1,TRBJ1-6,12,TGTGCCAGAAGAGACAGGGACTCACCCCTCCACTTT,CARRDRDSPLHF
TRBV5-4,once,TRBD1,TRBJ2-7,12,TGTGCCAGCAGCTTGAGGGGGCGCGAGCAGTACTTC,CASSLRGREQYF
TRBV7-3,.,.,TRBJ2-1,14,TGTGCCAGCAGCCCGACTCCCCCTTACAATGAGCAGTTCTTC,CASSPTPPYNEQFF
TRBV18,.,TRBD2,TRBJ2-2,16,TGTGCCAGCTCACCCTACGGGACTACCCACACCGGGGAGCTGTTTTTT,CASSPYGTTHTGELFF
TRBV6-2/TRBV6-3,.,TRBD1,TRBJ2-1,17,TGTGCCAGCAGTTACTCGGGACAGGGGGCCCCATGGGATGAGCAGTTCTTC,CASSYSGQGAPWDEQFF
TRBV9,.,TRBD2,TRBJ2-5,21,TGTGCCAGCAGCGTAGCCCCACATAGCGGGGGGGACACTGACATCCAAGAGACCCAGTACTTC,CASSVAPHSGGDTDIQETQYF
TRBV24-1,.,.,TRBJ2-2,14,TGTGCCACCAGGTCAACCAGGGATTCCGGGGAGCTGTTTTTT,CATRSTRDSGELFF
TRBV2,.,TRBD2,TRBJ2-3,14,TGTGCCAGCAGCGGGACTAGTACCACAGATACGCAGTATTTT,CASSGTSTTDTQYF
TRBV2,.,.,TRBJ2-7,16,TGTGCCAGCAGTGAAGCTGCCGGGATCCTCTCTTACGAGCAGTACTTC,CASSEAAGILSYEQYF
TRBV18,.,TRBD1,TRBJ1-4,19,TGTGCCAGCTCACCGACCATGCGGGTGAGGGGGCGTTCTAATGAAAAACTGTTTTTT,CASSPTMRVRGRSNEKLFF
TRBV29-1,.,.,TRBJ2-5,11,TGCAGCTGGGACATCCAAGAGACCCAGTACTTC,CSWDIQETQYF
TRBV10-1,.,TRBD2,TRBJ2-4,14,TGCGCCAGCAGCCCCGCGGGACTAGGAAACATTCAGTACTTC,CASSPAGLGNIQYF
TRBV18,.,.,TRBJ2-1,12,TGTGCCAGCTCACGACAAGACAATGAGCAGTTCTTC,CASSRQDNEQFF
TRBV19,once,TRBD1,TRBJ1-5,14,TGTGCCAGTAGTCAGACAGGGGGGGATCAGCCCCAGCATTTT,CASSQTGGDQPQHF
TRBV19,.,TRBD2,TRBJ2-1,14,TGTGCCAGTAGTAGGGGGGAGGGAAACAATGAGCAGTTCTTC,CASSRGEGNNEQFF
TRBV2,.,.,TRBJ2-2,13,TGTGCCAGCAGTGATGGCGGCACCGGGGAGCTGTTTTTT,CASSDGGTGELFF
TRBV10-3,.,.,TRBJ2-3,16,TGTGCCATCAGTTCCTCCATGGGCCGGGACACAGATACGCAGTATTTT,CAISSSMGRDTDTQYF
TRBV5-4,.,.,TRBJ1-6,14,TGTGCCAGCAGCCTACAGGGTTCTGATTCACCCCTCCACTTT,CASSLQGSDSPLHF
TRBV7-9,few,TRBD1,TRBJ1-1,15,TGTGCCAGCAGCCCAAGGACAGGATTGGCCACTGAAGCTTTCTTT,CASSPRTGLATEAFF
TRBV28,.,.,TRBJ1-2,14,TGTGCCAGCACCCCCGGGGGTCGGAACTATGGCTACACCTTC,CASTPGGRNYGYTF
TRBV19,.,TRBD1,TRBJ1-1,15,TGTGCCAGTAGGACAGGGACCCCAAGTAACACTGAAGCTTTCTTT,CASRTGTPSNTEAFF
TRBV29-1,.,.,TRBJ2-6,16,TGCAGCGTTGAATTGGACACCGCTTCTGGGGCCAACGTCCTGACTTTC,CSVELDTASGANVLTF
TRBV7-9,.,TRBD2,TRBJ2-7,19,TGTGCCAGCAGCCCACGGGGGGTAGCGGGGCCGCGGGGGTCCTACGAGCAGTACTTC,CASSPRGVAGPRGSYEQYF
TRBV6-5,.,TRBD2,TRBJ2-1,16,TGTGCCAGCAGTTACTCCCCTAGCGGGAAGAACAATGAGCAGTTCTTC,CASSYSPSGKNNEQFF
TRBV6-6,once,.,TRBJ2-7,13,TGTGCCAGCAGTTACTCGGCGGGGTACGAGCAGTACTTC,CASSYSAGYEQYF
TRBV18,.,TRBD1,TRBJ2-3,16,TGTGCCAGCTCACCCCTCGGGACAGGGCAGACAGATACGCAGTATTTT,CASSPLGTGQTDTQYF
TRBV19,.,.,TRBJ2-2,14,TGTGCCAGTACAGGGTCGAATTTCCCCGGGGAGCTGTTTTTT,CASTGSNFPGELFF
TRBV7-2,.,.,TRBJ2-3,14,TGTGCCAGCAGCTTAGTAACTAGGGTGGATACGCAGTATTTT,CASSLVTRVDTQYF
TRBV10-3,.,TRBD2,TRBJ2-1,19,TGTGCCATCAGTGAACCCCCAGGGCGCGGGGGGCCAAGTTACAATGAGCAGTTCTTC,CAISEPPGRGGPSYNEQFF
TRBV5-1,.,.,TRBJ2-5,14,TGCGCCAGCAGGGATCCGGGACTTGGGGAGACCCAGTACTTC,CASRDPGLGETQYF
TRBV4-3,.,TRBD1,TRBJ2-1,17,TGCGCCAGCAGCCAAGACGCGGGACAGGGGGCCTACAATGAGCAGTTCTTC,CASSQDAGQGAYNEQFF
TRBV18,.,.,TRBJ2-3,13,TGTGCCAGCTCACGTATAAGCACAGATACGCAGTATTTT,CASSRISTDTQYF
TRBV11-1,.,.,TRBJ1-2,13,TGTGCCAGCAGCCAGGGGACGGACTATGGCTACACCTTC,CASSQGTDYGYTF